A selection of T cell receptor beta chains follows, all from one sample in a study of blood T cell repertoires in COVID-19. Assay used: immunoSEQ multiplex PCR; TCRdb lists only in-frame clones, some missing. The sample carries 190,000 or so clones, around 83% recorded once. Sequenced sample: peripheral blood. These receptors were obtained from a woman in her 30s with active or convalescent COVID-19. The CDR3 runs from the conserved cysteine through the conserved F or W. A D gene is named only where the DNA matches it firmly.

cdr3_aa cdr3_nt v_call d_call j_call
CATSRGRGGRPAELFF TGTGCCACCAGCAGGGGGCGGGGGGGAAGACCCGCGGAGCTGTTTTTT TRBV15 TRBD2 TRBJ2-2
CASSVDGGGNQPQHF TGTGCCAGCAGCGTAGACGGGGGTGGCAATCAGCCCCAGCATTTT TRBV9 NA TRBJ1-5
CASSLKSVNTEAFF TGTGCCAGCAGCTTGAAATCTGTGAACACTGAAGCTTTCTTT TRBV5-8 NA TRBJ1-1
CASSVVGAEGAFF TGTGCCAGCAGTGTAGTTGGAGCAGAGGGTGCGTTCTTC TRBV2 NA TRBJ2-1
CASSLINSRGTEAFF TGTGCCAGCAGTTTAATTAACAGCCGGGGCACTGAAGCTTTCTTT TRBV28 NA TRBJ1-1
CASTSSSYNEQFF TGTGCCAGCACATCGAGCTCCTACAATGAGCAGTTCTTC TRBV12-3/TRBV12-4 NA TRBJ2-1
CASSSPRQGKNYGYTF TGTGCCAGCAGTTCACCTCGACAGGGAAAAAACTATGGCTACACCTTC TRBV27 TRBD1 TRBJ1-2
CASSIKRKSYNEQFF TGTGCCAGTAGTATCAAGAGAAAATCTTACAATGAGCAGTTCTTC TRBV19 NA TRBJ2-1
CASSRSWGLLYEQYF TGCGCCAGCAGCCGGAGTTGGGGACTCCTCTACGAGCAGTACTTC TRBV5-1 NA TRBJ2-7
CASSYGPRTGPSPLHF TGTGCCAGCAGTTACGGACCGAGGACAGGGCCTTCACCCCTCCACTTT TRBV6-6 TRBD1 TRBJ1-6
CASPTPTYEQYF TGCGCCAGCCCTACTCCAACCTACGAGCAGTACTTC TRBV23-1 NA TRBJ2-7
CASSLGQDYNEQFF TGTGCCAGCAGTCTGGGACAGGACTACAATGAGCAGTTCTTC TRBV27 TRBD1 TRBJ2-1
CASSYSGTPNF TGTGCCAGCAGCTACTCGGGGACACCAAACTTC TRBV28 NA TRBJ2-7
CASRQSSMPGNTIYF TGTGCCAGCAGGCAATCATCTATGCCTGGAAACACCATATATTTT TRBV2 NA TRBJ1-3